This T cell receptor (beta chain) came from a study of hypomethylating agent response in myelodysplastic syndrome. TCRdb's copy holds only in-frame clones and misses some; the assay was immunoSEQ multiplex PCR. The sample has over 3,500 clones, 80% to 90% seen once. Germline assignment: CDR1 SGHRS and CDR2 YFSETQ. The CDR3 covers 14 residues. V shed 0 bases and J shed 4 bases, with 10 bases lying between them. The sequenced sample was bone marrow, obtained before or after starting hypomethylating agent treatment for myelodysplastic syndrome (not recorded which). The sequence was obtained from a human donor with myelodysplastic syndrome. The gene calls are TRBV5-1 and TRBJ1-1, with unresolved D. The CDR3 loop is CASSLERIRTEAFF. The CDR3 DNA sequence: TGCGCCAGCAGCTTGGAACGGATCCGCACTGAAGCTTTCTTT.